The rows below give T cell receptor beta chains drawn from one sample of a study of OX40 agonist ivuxolimab in advanced cancers. The assay was immunoSEQ multiplex PCR, and TCRdb's table has in-frame clones only and misses some. This sample carries 40,000 to 60,000 clones, about 85% of them seen once, and the ten largest clones take 20%. The sequenced sample was CD4+ or CD8+ T cells sorted from blood, obtained in a trial of the OX40 agonist ivuxolimab. These receptors were collected from an adult with an advanced solid tumor such as melanoma, head and neck, liver or kidney cancer. Both conserved end residues are trimmed from each CDR3. D genes are given only for firm matches.

V gene	CDR3 length	J gene	D gene	CDR3 protein
TRBV6-5	12	TRBJ1-5	-	ASSYSGGNQPQH
TRBV7-9	14	TRBJ2-7	-	ASSLVQALLSYEQY
TRBV9	18	TRBJ2-3	TRBD2	ASSVQPLTQAGAYTDTQY
TRBV9	14	TRBJ2-7	-	ASSVGGQGVPYEQY
TRBV7-2	11	TRBJ1-2	TRBD1	ASSPGQPYGYT
TRBV15	14	TRBJ1-2	-	ATSRDTNEDWYGYT
TRBV6-5	12	TRBJ2-1	-	ASSTGIDYNEQF
TRBV19	12	TRBJ1-1	-	ASSRGLASTEAF
TRBV7-2	14	TRBJ1-1	-	ASSLKRYKGNTEAF
TRBV19	11	TRBJ1-2	-	ASTPGVLGGYT
TRBV6-1	10	TRBJ1-4	TRBD1	ASGTEMEKLF
TRBV29-1	12	TRBJ2-5	TRBD1	SVERTGEQETQY
TRBV5-5	15	TRBJ1-6	-	ASSLEVGEDYNSPLH
TRBV28	13	TRBJ2-7	TRBD1	ASSLRGLDSHEQY
TRBV6-5	13	TRBJ1-6	TRBD1	ASSYRGQGGSPLH
TRBV13	13	TRBJ2-3	TRBD1	ASSFRDRGTDTQY
TRBV19	13	TRBJ1-6	-	ASSIWTGQDSPLH
TRBV4-1	14	TRBJ1-6	-	ASSQDLDPWGSPLH
TRBV19	12	TRBJ2-7	-	ASSIRNGAYEQY
TRBV9	13	TRBJ2-5	TRBD2	ASSVEAGGQETQY
TRBV7-8	14	TRBJ1-2	-	ASSLVAGREIYGYT
TRBV29-1	12	TRBJ2-6	-	SVAELMGANVLT
TRBV9	15	TRBJ2-5	-	ASSVDSAWPIQETQY
TRBV29-1	13	TRBJ2-1	TRBD2	SVVGSGGTYNEQF
TRBV2	16	TRBJ2-1	TRBD2	ASSATSGGDISYNEQF
TRBV5-4	15	TRBJ2-1	TRBD2	ASSLNSGGANVNEQF
TRBV7-9	14	TRBJ1-2	-	ASSLVSETRQYGYT
TRBV9	13	TRBJ2-5	TRBD1	ASSFAGQGGETQY
TRBV9	14	TRBJ2-6	-	ASSVAGTPGANVLT
TRBV9	14	TRBJ2-5	-	ASSVEPQGPGETQY
TRBV10-3	11	TRBJ2-1	TRBD2	AITISGDNEQF
TRBV28	16	TRBJ1-5	-	ASSRKPTAGDSNQPQH
TRBV9	9	TRBJ1-3	-	ASSPGNTIY
TRBV28	12	TRBJ2-5	-	ASSNPRDQETQY
TRBV29-1	11	TRBJ2-2	-	SVEDLEAGELF
TRBV28	13	TRBJ2-1	TRBD2	ASSLSGASYNEQF
TRBV4-3	13	TRBJ2-3	TRBD2	ASSQEAWTSHTQY
TRBV5-4	12	TRBJ1-1	TRBD1	ASSQGQGYTEAF
TRBV6-5	9	TRBJ1-3	-	ASLGGNTIY
TRBV7-4	14	TRBJ1-2	TRBD1	ASSLRQGERNYGYT
TRBV29-1	11	TRBJ2-4	-	SVRTPAKNIQY
TRBV11-2	17	TRBJ1-4	TRBD1	ASSLWRDGQGAPGEKLF
TRBV4-1	15	TRBJ2-5	-	ASSQPGGGDSQETQY
TRBV7-8	11	TRBJ2-2	-	ASSLKNTGELF
TRBV4-3	14	TRBJ2-3	-	ASSQEKGLGTDTQY
TRBV5-5	12	TRBJ2-7	-	ASSSWDARDEQY
TRBV7-2	10	TRBJ1-1	-	ASSLAGDEAF
TRBV7-3	16	TRBJ2-6	-	ASKRAGAPSLGANVLT
TRBV6-5	12	TRBJ2-3	-	ASSSGDIGDTQY
TRBV19	10	TRBJ1-1	-	ASRDGNTEAF
TRBV28	9	TRBJ2-7	-	ASIGTYEQY
TRBV4-3	12	TRBJ1-5	-	ASSQDYVGQPQH
TRBV4-3	13	TRBJ1-2	-	ASSQETGSNYGYT
TRBV7-6	13	TRBJ2-1	-	ASSLGLASYNEQF
TRBV5-1	13	TRBJ2-7	-	ASSLWGGEFYEQY
TRBV28	13	TRBJ2-2	TRBD2	ASTLAGAYTGELF
TRBV7-6	12	TRBJ1-1	-	ASSLRRSNTEAF
TRBV9	16	TRBJ2-2	TRBD2	ASSVGLLSGGDTGELF
TRBV6-5	11	TRBJ1-2	-	ASSYRRTNGYT
TRBV6-1	17	TRBJ1-2	TRBD1	ASSDGSIDRGLIAYGYT